This entry lists 15 T cell receptor beta chains sequenced from one sample in a study of spatial heterogeneity in lung cancer. Overall study findings and caveats: Counts that tracked tumor mutation counts were those of expanded intratumoral alpha and beta TCRs.

Time point here: sample taken at primary tumor resection. Each CDR3 protein gets one entry after TCRdb re-called the 5' RACE reads with MiXCR. Here the sample spans around 100,000 distinct CDR3 sequences, approximately 4.4% being singletons. No antigen has been assigned to these receptors. The material was lung tumor tissue, obtained at surgery. These TCRs come from a male donor with early-stage non-small cell lung cancer.

In this sample, this clonotype turned up many times. The genes are TRBV27 and TRBJ2-5; TRBD1 matches at 7 bases. The germline V gene has CDR1 MNHEY and CDR2 SMNVEV (reference sequence). Trimming removed 6 bases from V and 5 bases from J; junction bases left unmatched: 15. The CDR3 loop spans 16 amino acids. Here the CDR3 reads CASRKGALGSRETQYF. The CDR3 region has the DNA TGTGCCAGCAGGAAGGGGGCCCTTGGTAGTAGGGAGACCCAGTACTTC.

Many counts were recorded for this clonotype. V and J are TRBV11-3 and TRBJ2-1; D gene unclear. V gave up 4 bases and J gave up 8 bases, with 9 bases separating them. CDR3 length: 12 residues. Germline V lookup: CDR1 SGHNT, CDR2 YENEEA. As DNA, the CDR3 is TGTGCCAGCAGCTCCAAGTCAGATGAGCAGTTCTTC. This gives the protein CASSSKSDEQFF.

This clonotype appeared many times. The chain uses TRBV6-6 and TRBJ2-3; D is ambiguous. Germline V gene sequence: CDR1 MNHNY, CDR2 SVGAGI (reference sequence). V was clipped by 0 bases and J by 2 bases, with 18 bases between them. The CDR3 is 18 amino acids. The CDR3: CASSYSNFVGRTTDTQYF. The CDR3 region has the DNA TGTGCCAGCAGTTACTCGAATTTCGTCGGCAGAACCACAGATACGCAGTATTTT.

This clonotype was observed at least ten times. The rearrangement uses TRBV7-9 and TRBJ2-7; a weak D match, TRBD2 (6 bases). The CDR3 spans 16 residues. V was clipped by 0 bases and J by 0 bases, with 12 bases between them. Germline V CDR1 and CDR2: SEHNR, FQNEAQ (reference sequence). The CDR3 DNA sequence: TGTGCCAGCAGCTTAGCGAGGGCGGGGAGCTCCTACGAGCAGTACTTC. It is translated as CASSLARAGSSYEQYF.

This clonotype appeared many times. V and J are TRBV5-1 and TRBJ2-2; the D gene is possibly TRBD2 (6 bases). With 4 bases removed from V and 3 bases from J, the gap between germline ends came to 16 bases. Germline CDR1 and CDR2: SGHRS and YFSETQ. The CDR3 is 16 amino acids. The CDR3 protein is CASSTPRDGDTGELFF. CDR3 DNA sequence: TGCGCCAGCAGCACCCCGCGGGATGGGGACACCGGGGAGCTGTTTTTT.

In its sample, this clonotype was seen a few times. This sequence joins TRBV27 and TRBJ2-1; D possibly uses TRBD1 or TRBD2 (6 bases each). There are 13 residues in the CDR3. Trimming pared 7 bases from V and 8 bases from J, leaving 15 bases between. CDR1 MNHEY and CDR2 SMNVEV come from the germline V gene (reference sequence). The CDR3 nucleotides read TGTGCCAGCACCAAAGTGGGGGGCTATGAGCAGTTCTTC. Translating gives CASTKVGGYEQFF.

Ten or more counts support this clonotype. The chain links TRBV11-2 to TRBJ2-1; D gene unclear. CDR1 is SGHAT and CDR2 is FQNNGV in the germline V gene. The CDR3 is 12 residues long. Trimming pared 3 bases from V and 7 bases from J, leaving 7 bases between. The CDR3 DNA is TGTGCCAGCAGCTTTATGGGAAATGAGCAGTTCTTC. As protein: CASSFMGNEQFF. Using reference TRBV11-2 and TRBJ2-1 for the parts outside the CDR3, the full variable domain is EAGVAQSPRYKIIEKRQSVAFWCNPISGHATLYWYQQILGQGPKLLIQFQNNGVVDDSQLPKDRFSAERLKGVDSTLKIQPAKLEDSAVYLCASSFMGNEQFFGPGTRLTVL.

This clonotype has only a few counts. The chain uses TRBV7-9 and TRBJ1-2; 10 positions match TRBD1. The CDR3 length is 14 residues. Germline CDR1 reads SEHNR; CDR2 reads FQNEAQ (reference sequence). The J segment lost 6 bases and the V segment lost 3 bases, leaving 4 bases of the junction unmatched. CDR3 bases: TGTGCCAGCAGCTTGGCCGGGACAGGGGATGGCTACACCTTC. This translates into CASSLAGTGDGYTF.

Ten or more counts support this clonotype. This chain links TRBV15 with TRBJ1-1; no firm D call. CDR3 length equals 16 residues. Germline V gene sequence: CDR1 LNHNV, CDR2 YYDKDF (reference sequence). The germline V and J ends were trimmed by 1 base and 4 bases, with 16 bases remaining between them. The CDR3 nucleotides are TGTGCCACCAGCAGAGGTAGGGTAGCGCGAAGCACTGAAGCTTTCTTT. Encoded protein: CATSRGRVARSTEAFF.

In this sample, this clonotype turned up many times. The chain joins TRBV11-2 to TRBJ2-5; TRBD1 or TRBD2 may be the D gene (6 bases each). The CDR3 contains 15 residues. V shed 5 bases and J shed 1 base, with 14 bases lying between them. Germline loops: CDR1 SGHAT, CDR2 FQNNGV. The CDR3 here is CASSPRGGLQETQYF. Here the CDR3 DNA reads TGTGCCAGCAGCCCGAGAGGGGGGCTCCAAGAGACCCAGTACTTC.

This clonotype was seen at least ten times. The gene calls are TRBV29-1 and TRBJ2-1; a possible D gene is TRBD2 (6 bases). Trimming removed 3 bases at V and 5 bases at J, with 17 bases between. The CDR3 sequence is 15 residues long. Germline loops: CDR1 SQVTM, CDR2 ANQGSEA. Written as DNA, the CDR3 is TGCAGCGTTGAGCCCCGACTAGTACCCGACAATGAGCAGTTCTTC. Translating gives CSVEPRLVPDNEQFF.

V gene TRBV28 combines with J gene TRBJ2-2; 7 bases line up with TRBD1. V was clipped by 6 bases and J by 3 bases; unmatched bases: 7. CDR3 length equals 15 residues. In germline, CDR1 is MDHEN, CDR2 SYDVKM. DNA of the CDR3: TGTGCCAGCAGCGACGACAGGGTCGACACCGGGGAGCTGTTTTTT. It encodes CASSDDRVDTGELFF.

This clonotype was counted only a few times. This chain joins TRBV6-1 and TRBJ2-7, with 8 nucleotides matching TRBD2. From germline, CDR1 is MNHNS and CDR2 SASEGT. The CDR3 extends over 17 amino acids. J gave up 7 bases and V 3 bases, and 17 bases lay outside the gene matches. This chain's CDR3 is CASSDRARSGSLGEQYF. For the CDR3, the DNA is TGTGCCAGCAGTGATAGGGCGAGAAGCGGGAGTTTGGGGGAGCAGTACTTC.

Ten or more counts support this clonotype. V and J are TRBV29-1 and TRBJ1-2; 7 bases map to TRBD1. The CDR3 spans 13 residues. Germline values: CDR1 SQVTM, CDR2 ANQGSEA. V was clipped by 4 bases and J by 1 base; unmatched bases: 3. CDR3 protein: CSVGDSSNYGYTF. CDR3 DNA sequence: TGCAGCGTTGGGGACAGCAGTAACTATGGCTACACCTTC.

This clonotype has a count of ten or more. The chain employs TRBV9 and TRBJ2-3; D gene uncertain. This CDR3 comprises 15 residues. V shed 4 bases and J shed 2 bases, with 14 bases lying between them. CDR1 is SGDLS and CDR2 is YYNGEE in the germline V gene. The CDR3 sequence is CASSPHGETTDTQYF. As DNA, the CDR3 is TGTGCCAGCAGCCCTCATGGGGAAACCACAGATACGCAGTATTTT.